The rows below give T cell receptor beta chains drawn from one sample of a study of blood T cell repertoires in COVID-19. This table comes from immunoSEQ multiplex PCR, and its TCRdb copy is limited to in-frame clones, with some not included. The table includes about 150,000 clones, 88% detected once. Sequencing was performed on peripheral blood. The receptors shown here come from a woman in her 70s with acute or convalescent COVID-19. The CDR3 runs from the conserved cysteine through the conserved F or W. Fields, in order: CDR3 length, clone size, J gene, V gene, D gene, CDR3 protein, CDR3 DNA. The D gene is left open where the match is weak. For some rows the clone size is stated as once, few or many, or as a class when expanded; others skip it.

CDR3 length: 14
clone size: .
J gene: TRBJ2-4
V gene: TRBV28
D gene: .
CDR3 protein: CASSLQGAKNIQYF
CDR3 DNA: TGTGCCAGCAGTTTACAGGGGGCCAAAAACATTCAGTACTTC

CDR3 length: 17
clone size: once
J gene: TRBJ2-5
V gene: TRBV4-1
D gene: TRBD2
CDR3 protein: CASSQSSFQLAGETQYF
CDR3 DNA: TGCGCCAGCAGCCAATCTTCCTTTCAGCTAGCGGGAGAGACCCAGTACTTC

CDR3 length: 15
clone size: .
J gene: TRBJ2-3
V gene: TRBV7-9
D gene: TRBD2
CDR3 protein: CASSRGGALADTQYF
CDR3 DNA: TGTGCCAGCAGTCGCGGGGGGGCCCTGGCAGATACGCAGTATTTT

CDR3 length: 13
clone size: .
J gene: TRBJ2-7
V gene: TRBV30
D gene: .
CDR3 protein: CAWSVQGTYEQYF
CDR3 DNA: TGTGCCTGGAGTGTTCAGGGAACCTACGAGCAGTACTTC

CDR3 length: 15
clone size: .
J gene: TRBJ1-1
V gene: TRBV5-6
D gene: .
CDR3 protein: CASSFGGQVDTEAFF
CDR3 DNA: TGTGCCAGCAGTTTTGGGGGACAAGTAGACACTGAAGCTTTCTTT

CDR3 length: 19
clone size: .
J gene: TRBJ2-2
V gene: TRBV7-9
D gene: TRBD2
CDR3 protein: CASSQYLFRGGAWTGELFF
CDR3 DNA: TGTGCCAGCAGCCAGTATCTTTTTCGCGGGGGGGCCTGGACCGGGGAGCTGTTTTTT

CDR3 length: 15
clone size: .
J gene: TRBJ2-1
V gene: TRBV5-6
D gene: TRBD1
CDR3 protein: CASSFPGTAYNEQFF
CDR3 DNA: TGTGCCAGCAGCTTTCCCGGGACAGCCTACAATGAGCAGTTCTTC

CDR3 length: 14
clone size: .
J gene: TRBJ1-2
V gene: TRBV28
D gene: TRBD1
CDR3 protein: CASSLRQGWGGYTF
CDR3 DNA: TGTGCCAGCAGTTTACGACAGGGGTGGGGAGGCTACACCTTC

CDR3 length: 15
clone size: .
J gene: TRBJ2-5
V gene: TRBV19
D gene: .
CDR3 protein: CASSISIAVQETQYF
CDR3 DNA: TGTGCCAGTAGTATTAGTATAGCGGTCCAAGAGACCCAGTACTTC

CDR3 length: 13
clone size: .
J gene: TRBJ2-3
V gene: TRBV24-1
D gene: .
CDR3 protein: CATSEDYTDTQYF
CDR3 DNA: TGTGCCACCAGTGAAGACTACACAGATACGCAGTATTTT

CDR3 length: 15
clone size: .
J gene: TRBJ2-5
V gene: TRBV9
D gene: TRBD2
CDR3 protein: CASSPRGNYQETQYF
CDR3 DNA: TGTGCCAGCAGCCCGCGGGGGAACTACCAAGAGACCCAGTACTTC

CDR3 length: 15
clone size: .
J gene: TRBJ2-5
V gene: TRBV2
D gene: TRBD2
CDR3 protein: CASSESGGAVETQYF
CDR3 DNA: TGTGCCAGCAGTGAATCGGGGGGGGCCGTAGAGACCCAGTACTTC

CDR3 length: 15
clone size: .
J gene: TRBJ2-3
V gene: TRBV11-1
D gene: .
CDR3 protein: CASSPGSTSTDTQYF
CDR3 DNA: TGTGCCAGCAGCCCAGGGTCTACTAGCACAGATACGCAGTATTTT

CDR3 length: 16
clone size: few
J gene: TRBJ2-7
V gene: TRBV6-5
D gene: .
CDR3 protein: CASSYAGTGSSYEQYF
CDR3 DNA: TGTGCCAGCAGTTACGCCGGGACTGGCAGCTCCTACGAGCAGTACTTC

CDR3 length: 14
clone size: .
J gene: TRBJ1-1
V gene: TRBV6-1
D gene: .
CDR3 protein: CASSEEGGGTEAFF
CDR3 DNA: TGTGCCAGCAGTGAAGAGGGAGGGGGCACTGAAGCTTTCTTT

CDR3 length: 15
clone size: .
J gene: TRBJ1-1
V gene: TRBV11-1
D gene: .
CDR3 protein: CASSFIAGFNTEAFF
CDR3 DNA: TGTGCCAGCAGCTTCATTGCAGGATTTAACACTGAAGCTTTCTTT

CDR3 length: 14
clone size: .
J gene: TRBJ2-5
V gene: TRBV25-1
D gene: TRBD1
CDR3 protein: CASSDSTGGETQYF
CDR3 DNA: TGTGCCAGCAGTGACTCGACAGGGGGCGAGACCCAGTACTTC

CDR3 length: 12
clone size: .
J gene: TRBJ2-1
V gene: TRBV29-1
D gene: .
CDR3 protein: CSVEGGGFEQFF
CDR3 DNA: TGCAGCGTTGAGGGGGGTGGGTTTGAGCAGTTCTTC

CDR3 length: 15
clone size: .
J gene: TRBJ2-5
V gene: TRBV3-1/TRBV3-2
D gene: TRBD2
CDR3 protein: CASSPGTSNQETQYF
CDR3 DNA: TGTGCCAGCAGCCCCGGGACTAGTAACCAAGAGACCCAGTACTTC

CDR3 length: 17
clone size: .
J gene: TRBJ1-6
V gene: TRBV28
D gene: TRBD1
CDR3 protein: CASSFQRQGPSNSPLHF
CDR3 DNA: TGTGCCAGCAGTTTCCAAAGACAGGGTCCCAGTAATTCACCCCTCCACTTT

CDR3 length: 16
clone size: .
J gene: TRBJ1-3
V gene: TRBV7-9
D gene: .
CDR3 protein: CASRAGGDSPGNTIYF
CDR3 DNA: TGTGCCAGCAGGGCGGGAGGGGACTCACCTGGAAACACCATATATTTT

CDR3 length: 12
clone size: .
J gene: TRBJ1-2
V gene: TRBV5-1
D gene: .
CDR3 protein: CASSPRGGGYTF
CDR3 DNA: TGCGCCAGCAGCCCTCGGGGAGGTGGCTACACCTTC

CDR3 length: 15
clone size: .
J gene: TRBJ1-2
V gene: TRBV6-5
D gene: .
CDR3 protein: CAARRGNQDGDGYTF
CDR3 DNA: TGTGCTGCCCGCCGGGGGAACCAGGACGGGGATGGCTACACCTTC

CDR3 length: 14
clone size: .
J gene: TRBJ1-2
V gene: TRBV7-9
D gene: .
CDR3 protein: CASSLREADYGYTF
CDR3 DNA: TGTGCCAGCAGCTTACGGGAAGCCGACTATGGCTATACCTTC

CDR3 length: 13
clone size: .
J gene: TRBJ1-1
V gene: TRBV12-3/TRBV12-4
D gene: TRBD1
CDR3 protein: CASSPRQGLPAFF
CDR3 DNA: TGTGCCAGCAGTCCCAGACAGGGTCTACCAGCTTTCTTT

CDR3 length: 14
clone size: .
J gene: TRBJ1-1
V gene: TRBV2
D gene: .
CDR3 protein: CASSGYLGGTEAFF
CDR3 DNA: TGTGCCAGCAGTGGATATTTGGGGGGCACTGAAGCTTTCTTT

CDR3 length: 15
clone size: .
J gene: TRBJ2-1
V gene: TRBV18
D gene: TRBD1
CDR3 protein: CASSPGTGLYNEQFF
CDR3 DNA: TGTGCCAGCTCACCAGGGACAGGGCTCTACAATGAGCAGTTCTTC

CDR3 length: 17
clone size: .
J gene: TRBJ1-5
V gene: TRBV28
D gene: TRBD1
CDR3 protein: CASSLGQGAYSNQPQHF
CDR3 DNA: TGTGCCAGCAGTTTGGGACAGGGGGCATATAGCAATCAGCCCCAGCATTTT

CDR3 length: 17
clone size: .
J gene: TRBJ2-1
V gene: TRBV7-9
D gene: TRBD2
CDR3 protein: CASSLAKGLAALNEQFF
CDR3 DNA: TGTGCCAGCAGCTTAGCGAAGGGACTAGCGGCCCTCAATGAGCAGTTCTTC

CDR3 length: 16
clone size: few
J gene: TRBJ1-5
V gene: TRBV19
D gene: TRBD1
CDR3 protein: CASSTRQGVGNQPQHF
CDR3 DNA: TGTGCCAGTAGTACCCGACAGGGGGTGGGCAATCAGCCCCAGCATTTT

CDR3 length: 15
clone size: .
J gene: TRBJ2-1
V gene: TRBV5-1
D gene: .
CDR3 protein: CASSLARDSYNEQFF
CDR3 DNA: TGCGCCAGCAGCTTGGCCCGGGACTCCTACAATGAGCAGTTCTTC

CDR3 length: 15
clone size: .
J gene: TRBJ1-5
V gene: TRBV7-2
D gene: .
CDR3 protein: CASSLDYRGNQPQHF
CDR3 DNA: TGTGCCAGCAGCTTAGATTACAGGGGCAATCAGCCCCAGCATTTT

CDR3 length: 16
clone size: .
J gene: TRBJ1-6
V gene: TRBV5-6
D gene: .
CDR3 protein: CASSFSASSYNSPLHF
CDR3 DNA: TGTGCCAGCAGTTTCTCCGCTAGCTCCTATAATTCACCCCTCCACTTT

CDR3 length: 14
clone size: .
J gene: TRBJ2-5
V gene: TRBV2
D gene: TRBD1
CDR3 protein: CASTRDRGQETQYF
CDR3 DNA: TGTGCCAGCACTAGGGACAGGGGCCAAGAGACCCAGTACTTC

CDR3 length: 16
clone size: .
J gene: TRBJ2-2
V gene: TRBV27
D gene: TRBD1
CDR3 protein: CASRATGGLKTGELFF
CDR3 DNA: TGTGCCAGCAGGGCTACAGGGGGTTTGAAGACCGGGGAGCTGTTTTTT

CDR3 length: 13
clone size: once
J gene: TRBJ1-2
V gene: TRBV5-6
D gene: .
CDR3 protein: CASSLTGLYGYTF
CDR3 DNA: TGTGCCAGCAGCCTCACAGGGTTATACGGCTACACCTTC

CDR3 length: 15
clone size: .
J gene: TRBJ1-6
V gene: TRBV5-1
D gene: TRBD1
CDR3 protein: CASSSGQGTNSPLHF
CDR3 DNA: TGCGCCAGCAGCTCGGGACAGGGGACGAACTCACCCCTCCACTTT

CDR3 length: 13
clone size: once
J gene: TRBJ1-3
V gene: TRBV3-1/TRBV3-2
D gene: .
CDR3 protein: CASSQGQGNTIYF
CDR3 DNA: TGTGCCAGCAGCCAAGGACAGGGAAACACCATATATTTT

CDR3 length: 15
clone size: .
J gene: TRBJ2-1
V gene: TRBV6-5
D gene: TRBD2
CDR3 protein: CASSPGTSGSNEQFF
CDR3 DNA: TGTGCCAGCAGTCCAGGGACTAGCGGGAGCAATGAGCAGTTCTTC

CDR3 length: 15
clone size: .
J gene: TRBJ1-5
V gene: TRBV6-5
D gene: TRBD1
CDR3 protein: CASRGTGGLNQPQHF
CDR3 DNA: TGTGCCAGCAGGGGGACAGGGGGTCTCAATCAGCCCCAGCATTTT

CDR3 length: 18
clone size: .
J gene: TRBJ2-3
V gene: TRBV4-2
D gene: .
CDR3 protein: CASSQDSQAGAVTDTQYF
CDR3 DNA: TGTGCCAGCAGCCAAGATAGTCAGGCAGGGGCCGTCACAGATACGCAGTATTTT

CDR3 length: 12
clone size: .
J gene: TRBJ1-5
V gene: TRBV12-3/TRBV12-4
D gene: TRBD1
CDR3 protein: CASSPQGGAQHF
CDR3 DNA: TGTGCCAGCAGTCCACAGGGGGGAGCCCAGCATTTT

CDR3 length: 14
clone size: once
J gene: TRBJ1-6
V gene: TRBV5-1
D gene: TRBD1
CDR3 protein: CASCEGDRVSPLHF
CDR3 DNA: TGCGCCAGCTGTGAAGGGGACAGGGTCTCCCCCCTCCACTTT

CDR3 length: 13
clone size: .
J gene: TRBJ2-7
V gene: TRBV9
D gene: .
CDR3 protein: CASSVESGGEQYF
CDR3 DNA: TGTGCCAGCAGCGTAGAGTCAGGAGGCGAGCAGTACTTC

CDR3 length: 15
clone size: .
J gene: TRBJ1-3
V gene: TRBV14
D gene: .
CDR3 protein: CASSQGLRSGNTIYF
CDR3 DNA: TGTGCCAGCAGCCAAGGGCTCCGTTCTGGAAACACCATATATTTT

CDR3 length: 15
clone size: .
J gene: TRBJ2-1
V gene: TRBV28
D gene: TRBD1
CDR3 protein: CASLSAGTAYNEQFF
CDR3 DNA: TGTGCCAGTCTCTCAGCCGGGACAGCGTACAATGAGCAGTTCTTC

CDR3 length: 15
clone size: .
J gene: TRBJ1-6
V gene: TRBV18
D gene: .
CDR3 protein: CASSPQGDRNSPLHF
CDR3 DNA: TGTGCCAGCTCACCACAGGGGGATCGTAATTCACCCCTCCACTTT

CDR3 length: 13
clone size: .
J gene: TRBJ2-3
V gene: TRBV29-1
D gene: TRBD2
CDR3 protein: CSPRLAATDTQYF
CDR3 DNA: TGCAGCCCAAGACTAGCAGCGACAGATACGCAGTATTTT

CDR3 length: 16
clone size: .
J gene: TRBJ1-4
V gene: TRBV19
D gene: TRBD1
CDR3 protein: CASSMGQGQTNEKLFF
CDR3 DNA: TGTGCCAGTAGTATGGGACAGGGCCAAACTAATGAAAAACTGTTTTTT

CDR3 length: 15
clone size: .
J gene: TRBJ2-2
V gene: TRBV6-4
D gene: TRBD2
CDR3 protein: CASSSGTSGTGELFF
CDR3 DNA: TGTGCCAGCAGCTCCGGGACTAGCGGGACCGGGGAGCTGTTTTTT

CDR3 length: 15
clone size: .
J gene: TRBJ1-1
V gene: TRBV18
D gene: TRBD1
CDR3 protein: CASSPRDRPNTEAFF
CDR3 DNA: TGTGCCAGCTCACCCCGGGACAGACCGAACACTGAAGCTTTCTTT